Listed below are T cell receptor beta chains from one sample, sequenced in a study of T cell clones after liver transplantation. The method was immunoSEQ multiplex PCR; TCRdb's version includes in-frame clones alone and lacks a portion of them. The sample consists of some 75,000 clones, about four fifths of them appearing once. Sequenced here: CD4+ T cells from blood, sampled before liver transplant. The receptors come from a human donor who received a liver transplant. Both conserved end residues are part of each CDR3. Each record gives: V gene, J gene, CDR3 protein.

>TRBV9|TRBJ1-1
CASSLRQGWGAEAFF
>TRBV10-2|TRBJ1-3
CASSHRRGVGNTIYF
>TRBV19|TRBJ2-7
CASSKDRSYYEQYF
>TRBV2|TRBJ1-2
CASSVQGDYGYTF
>TRBV19|TRBJ1-5
CASSTTVVGNQPQHF
>TRBV6-1|TRBJ1-2
CASSVGSVYYGYTF
>TRBV9|TRBJ1-1
CASSPTDWAAEAFF
>TRBV5-1|TRBJ1-1
CASSFRGWGQGNTEAFF
>TRBV27|TRBJ2-3
CASTEGGRTDTQYF
>TRBV15|TRBJ1-5
CATSMTGGNQPQHF
>TRBV25-1|TRBJ2-2
CASREGRYTGELFF
>TRBV27|TRBJ2-3
CASSSGTATDTQYF
>TRBV7-2|TRBJ2-2
CASSYSVGGGELFF
>TRBV6-1|TRBJ2-6
CASSETFSSGANVLTF
>TRBV6-1|TRBJ2-5
CASVGGGLVSETQYF
>TRBV6-1|TRBJ1-2
CASRGDRGRIYGYTF
>TRBV25-1|TRBJ2-5
CASPAERLAGGIQETQYF
>TRBV28|TRBJ2-7
CASSSGAYEQYF
>TRBV2|TRBJ2-5
CASSLAGGGETQYF
>TRBV6-5|TRBJ2-1
CASSLASGVYNEQFF
>TRBV7-3|TRBJ1-2
CASSPTGSHGYTF
>TRBV5-4|TRBJ2-5
CASSDYRGTGETQYF
>TRBV29-1|TRBJ2-3
CSVEGTLQGGTDTQYF
>TRBV28|TRBJ1-1
CASSFGTDLAEAFF
>TRBV7-3|TRBJ1-4
CASINQATATNEKLFF
>TRBV4-1|TRBJ1-1
CASSQERDTEAFF
>TRBV28|TRBJ1-2
CASREEGTGVLFRGYTF
>TRBV7-9|TRBJ2-1
CASSLIEGARNEQFF
>TRBV10-1|TRBJ2-5
CASSKAQGGQETQYF
>TRBV11-2|TRBJ2-1
CASSLQAGRTFQFF
>TRBV6-5|TRBJ2-6
CASSYGRHSANVLTF
>TRBV7-9|TRBJ2-7
CASSPDRWNPSSYEQYF
>TRBV5-1|TRBJ2-5
CASSLGLTAGRETQYF
>TRBV18|TRBJ2-6
CASSPVAGGSGANVLTF
>TRBV9|TRBJ1-5
CASSVDSRGQPQHF
>TRBV10-2|TRBJ1-5
CASSATGDPHSNQPQHF
>TRBV6-1|TRBJ2-6
CASSEARGTGAGANVLTF
>TRBV5-4|TRBJ2-5
CASSLDSKETQYF
>TRBV5-1|TRBJ1-2
CASSFRVRGDGYTF
>TRBV5-8|TRBJ2-2
CASSRLITAGVGYTGELFF
>TRBV6-5|TRBJ2-7
CASSGPGQGDAQQYF
>TRBV7-2|TRBJ2-7
CASSLSPELEEQYF
>TRBV13|TRBJ2-1
CASSFIAPRRSYNERFF
>TRBV7-2|TRBJ2-2
CASSPGAYTGELFF
>TRBV5-1|TRBJ2-7
CASSLIVGLQKGEQYF
>TRBV5-1|TRBJ2-5
CASSLRQGETQYF